The rows below give T cell receptor beta chains drawn from one sample of a study of cytomegalovirus exposure and HLA in healthy donors. Profiling relied on immunoSEQ multiplex PCR, and the TCRdb table lists in-frame clones only, not all of them. The table records about 230,000 clones, more than 75% of them present only once. The sample taken for sequencing was PBMCs. These receptor sequences come from a human donor in good health. Both conserved end residues are part of each CDR3. The order of the fields is J gene, D gene, clone size, V gene, CDR3 DNA, CDR3 protein. The D gene is left open where the match is weak. Clone sizes are given selectively: once, few, many, or a class where the clone is expanded.

TRBJ2-2 | NA | NA | TRBV30 | TGTGCCTGGAGTTATGGGGCTCTCGGGGAGCTGTTTTTT | CAWSYGALGELFF
TRBJ1-5 | NA | NA | TRBV10-3 | TGTGCCATCAGTAACCATGGGGGGGCGAGTGGCAATCAGCCCCAGCATTTT | CAISNHGGASGNQPQHF
TRBJ1-5 | NA | NA | TRBV2 | TGTGCCAGCAGTGAGACATTTAGCAATCAGCCCCAGCATTTT | CASSETFSNQPQHF
TRBJ1-2 | TRBD1 | NA | TRBV7-2 | TGTGCCAGCAGCTCTAGGACAGGGGCGGACTATGGCTACACCTTC | CASSSRTGADYGYTF
TRBJ1-2 | TRBD1 | NA | TRBV7-8 | TGTGCCAGCAGCTTGGGGACAGGGAAATATGGCTACACCTTC | CASSLGTGKYGYTF
TRBJ2-7 | NA | NA | TRBV28 | TGTGCTTCCCATTCGGGGTTCGAGCAGTACTTC | CASHSGFEQYF
TRBJ2-5 | NA | NA | TRBV20-1 | TGCAGTGCTAGCCATCAAGAGACCCAGTACTTC | CSASHQETQYF
TRBJ1-2 | NA | NA | TRBV29-1 | TGCAGCGTTGTGAACAGGATAAACTATGGCTACACCTTC | CSVVNRINYGYTF
TRBJ1-2 | TRBD1 | NA | TRBV6-1 | TGTGCCAGCAGTCAAGCCCGGACAGGGTGGACTAACTATGGCTACACCTTC | CASSQARTGWTNYGYTF
TRBJ2-7 | TRBD1 | NA | TRBV6-6 | TGTGCCAGCAGAGATTACAGGGGGCCCTACGAGCAGTACTTC | CASRDYRGPYEQYF
TRBJ2-1 | TRBD2 | NA | TRBV19 | TGTGCCAGTAGTATGGGGACCGGGACTAGCGGCTATGAGCAGTTCTTC | CASSMGTGTSGYEQFF
TRBJ2-4 | NA | few | TRBV4-1 | TGCGCCAGCAGCCAACTCGGTAGGGGCTGGAAAAACATTCAGTACTTC | CASSQLGRGWKNIQYF
TRBJ2-4 | TRBD1 | NA | TRBV5-1 | TGCGCCAGCAGCTTGACAGGGGGTGCAACCAAAAACATTCAGTACTTC | CASSLTGGATKNIQYF
TRBJ2-3 | NA | NA | TRBV9 | TGTGCCAGCAGCGTGAGCCACAGGGACACAGATACGCAGTATTTT | CASSVSHRDTDTQYF
TRBJ2-4 | TRBD2 | NA | TRBV4-3 | TGCGCCAGCAGCCAAAGCGGATGGGAGCTAGCGGGATTAGCCAAAAACATTCAGTACTTC | CASSQSGWELAGLAKNIQYF
TRBJ1-1 | NA | NA | TRBV6-1 | TGTGCCAGCAGTGAAGCCCACTCAAGAACGGGGGCTTTCTTT | CASSEAHSRTGAFF
TRBJ1-4 | NA | NA | TRBV6-1 | TGTGCCAGCAGTGACGGGGGGGCGGATGAAAAACTGTTTTTT | CASSDGGADEKLFF
TRBJ2-7 | NA | NA | TRBV29-1 | TGCAGCGTTGACGAGACTCAGACCTACGAGCAGTACTTC | CSVDETQTYEQYF
TRBJ2-3 | TRBD2 | NA | TRBV7-9 | TGTGCCAGCAGCGCGGGGACTAGCGGGAGTTCAGATACGCAGTATTTT | CASSAGTSGSSDTQYF
TRBJ2-5 | TRBD1 | once | TRBV11-3 | TGTGCCAGCAGCTTAGGAACTAACAGGGGCGAGACCCAGTACTTC | CASSLGTNRGETQYF
TRBJ1-5 | NA | NA | TRBV4-1 | TGCGCCAGCAGCCAAGGCGGTTATCAGCCCCAGCATTTT | CASSQGGYQPQHF
TRBJ1-2 | TRBD1 | NA | TRBV7-9 | TGTGCCAGCAGCCGCCTAAACCTCGACAGGGGGCCTCTTGGCTACACCTTC | CASSRLNLDRGPLGYTF
TRBJ2-5 | NA | NA | TRBV10-3 | TGTGCCATCAAAAACAGGGATCAAGAGACCCAGTACTTC | CAIKNRDQETQYF
TRBJ2-3 | TRBD2 | once | TRBV4-1 | TGCGCCAGCAGCCAAGGACTAGCGGGAATGGGGGCAGATACGCAGTATTTT | CASSQGLAGMGADTQYF
TRBJ1-2 | NA | NA | TRBV10-3 | TGTGCCATCAGTGAGCCGTTCAGGCAGGGCGGCTATGGCTACACCTTC | CAISEPFRQGGYGYTF
TRBJ2-7 | NA | NA | TRBV28 | TGTGCCAGCAGTGTTCCCCCTAGGTTATCGAGCTACGAGCAGTACTTC | CASSVPPRLSSYEQYF
TRBJ2-1 | NA | NA | TRBV19 | TGTGCCAGTAGCACGACTAGTCGGGGCTGGTCCTACAATGAGCAGTTCTTC | CASSTTSRGWSYNEQFF
TRBJ2-1 | TRBD2 | NA | TRBV11-3 | TGTGCCAGCAGCTTAACTAGCGGGAATAATGAGCAGTTCTTC | CASSLTSGNNEQFF
TRBJ2-7 | NA | once | TRBV19 | TGTGCCAGTAGTATTTCCGGGTCTTCCTACGAGCAGTACTTC | CASSISGSSYEQYF
TRBJ1-2 | NA | NA | TRBV6-1 | TGTGCCAGCAGTGACAGGGCCATTCATGGCTACACCTTC | CASSDRAIHGYTF
TRBJ2-7 | TRBD1 | NA | TRBV5-1 | TGCGCCAGCAGCTCGATGTGGACAGGGGGCTACGAGCAGTACTTC | CASSSMWTGGYEQYF
TRBJ2-5 | NA | NA | TRBV7-3 | TGTGCCGGCAGCCCCGGGGGGCCTATCGAGACCCAGTACTTC | CAGSPGGPIETQYF
TRBJ2-7 | TRBD2 | NA | TRBV18 | TGTGCCAGCTCACCGGGACTAGCGGCCTCCTACGAGCAGTACTTC | CASSPGLAASYEQYF
TRBJ2-6 | NA | NA | TRBV2 | TGTGCCAGCAGTGGCTCAGTTTCTGGGGCCAACGTCCTGACTTTC | CASSGSVSGANVLTF
TRBJ2-7 | TRBD2 | NA | TRBV19 | TGTGCCAGTAGTGCGGACCTGCTCAAGCGGGAGGCCTCCTACGAGCAGTACTTC | CASSADLLKREASYEQYF
TRBJ2-6 | TRBD2 | once | TRBV7-2 | TGTGCCAGCAGAAGGACGGGGACTAGCTCTGGGGCCAACGTCCTGACTTTC | CASRRTGTSSGANVLTF
TRBJ2-3 | TRBD2 | NA | TRBV30 | TGTGCCTGGAGTCGGACTAGCGGCACAGATACGCAGTATTTT | CAWSRTSGTDTQYF
TRBJ2-2 | TRBD1 | once | TRBV6-1 | TGTGCCGGATCCGACAGGGAGTTACGCACCGGGGAGCTGTTTTTT | CAGSDRELRTGELFF
TRBJ1-5 | NA | NA | TRBV2 | TGTGCCAGCAGGATGGACATAAGCAATCAGCCCCAGCATTTT | CASRMDISNQPQHF
TRBJ1-3 | TRBD1 | NA | TRBV30 | TGTGCCTGGAGCGGTAGGAGGGGGCCTGGAAACACCATATATTTT | CAWSGRRGPGNTIYF
TRBJ2-7 | TRBD2 | NA | TRBV10-1 | TGCGCCAGCAGTTCTAGCGGGAGTAACGAGCAGTACTTC | CASSSSGSNEQYF
TRBJ2-1 | NA | NA | TRBV5-4 | TGTGCCAGCAGCTTGTTAACAGACCGCAATGAGCAGTTCTTC | CASSLLTDRNEQFF
TRBJ2-1 | NA | NA | TRBV5-8 | TGTGCCAGCAGCTTTAAGCAGTTCTTC | CASSFKQFF
TRBJ2-3 | NA | NA | TRBV5-4 | TGTGCCAGCAGCTTGGGGGACACCTCACTAGTAACGGATACGCAGTATTTT | CASSLGDTSLVTDTQYF
TRBJ1-5 | NA | NA | TRBV19 | TGTGCCAGTAGTATTTTTGGAGGCCTAAGAAATCAGCCCCAGCATTTT | CASSIFGGLRNQPQHF
TRBJ2-3 | TRBD2 | NA | TRBV28 | TGTGCCAGCAGGCCTATAGCGGGAGCTCCCACAGATACGCAGTATTTT | CASRPIAGAPTDTQYF
TRBJ1-5 | TRBD1 | NA | TRBV5-8 | TGTGCCAGCAGCCCGGGACAGAATAATCAGCCCCAGCATTTT | CASSPGQNNQPQHF
TRBJ2-1 | NA | NA | TRBV10-1 | TGCGCCAGCAGTGCCAGGGTGACGGCGGGAAGGGACAATGAGCAGTTCTTC | CASSARVTAGRDNEQFF
TRBJ2-7 | NA | NA | TRBV5-5 | TGTGCCAGCAGCTTGGAGGTTGGACTCCTTGGACAGTACTTC | CASSLEVGLLGQYF
TRBJ1-3 | NA | NA | TRBV30 | TGTGCCTGGAGTGGCCCGAAGGCGGGCGCAAAGAATTCCGGTTTCTCTGGAAACACCATATATTTT | CAWSGPKAGAKNSGFSGNTIYF
TRBJ2-7 | NA | NA | TRBV27 | TGTGCCAGCAGTCAGGGCTACGAGCAGTACTTC | CASSQGYEQYF
TRBJ1-2 | TRBD1 | NA | TRBV18 | TGTGCCAGCTCACCAATGGACAGGACTAGCTACACCTTC | CASSPMDRTSYTF
TRBJ2-1 | TRBD2 | NA | TRBV30 | TGTGCCCGGGACCCCGCGGGAGGCTACAATGAGCAGTTCTTC | CARDPAGGYNEQFF
TRBJ2-3 | NA | NA | TRBV19 | TGTGCCAGTAGTCTCGGACAAGGGAGGGATACGCAGTATTTT | CASSLGQGRDTQYF
TRBJ1-1 | NA | once | TRBV18 | TGTGCCAGCTCAGGCGCGAGGGGGACTGAAGCTTTCTTT | CASSGARGTEAFF
TRBJ1-2 | NA | once | TRBV6-6 | TGTGCCAGCAGTTACAGGACACACTATGGCTACACCTTC | CASSYRTHYGYTF
TRBJ1-4 | NA | once | TRBV12-5 | TGTGCTAGTGGCCCCGGGACATTCGGTAATGAAAAACTGTTTTTT | CASGPGTFGNEKLFF
TRBJ2-7 | NA | NA | TRBV6-1 | TGTGCCAGCAGTGCTACAGGGCACGAGCAGTACTTC | CASSATGHEQYF
TRBJ2-2 | NA | NA | TRBV27 | TGTGCCAGCAGGAGCGGGCCGACGACCGGGGAGCTGTTTTTT | CASRSGPTTGELFF
TRBJ2-1 | NA | NA | TRBV7-8 | TGTGCCAGCAGCTTAGCAGGGGGTCCCTACAATGAGCAGTTCTTC | CASSLAGGPYNEQFF